This T cell receptor beta chain was sequenced in a study of cytomegalovirus exposure and HLA in healthy donors. About the study: Assignment to the Caucasian-associated ancestry cluster applied to approximately 80% of the roughly 400 genotyped donors. The study, taken as a whole, reports: In vitro work confirmed that a few CMV-associated chains recognize CMV antigens. A later analysis reportedly found that, within productive TCRs, an Asian-associated ancestry cluster had fewer N-insertions than the mean observed across the approximately 690 donors.

The CDR3 covers 16 residues. J gave up 0 bases and V 4 bases, and 8 bases lay outside the gene matches. The V gene's germline CDR1 is MNHEY and CDR2 SVGAGI. On this clone: Antigen specificity is unknown.

PCR involved 60 Vbeta and 13 Jbeta primers. Using immunoSEQ multiplex PCR, the repertoire was profiled, and TCRdb retains in-frame clones only, with some absent. The profile shows 140,000 to 150,000 clones, 78% of them singletons. Sequencing was carried out using PBMCs. The V and J genes are TRBV6-5 and TRBJ2-7, with 8 nucleotides matching TRBD1. The clonotype originates from a man in his forties or fifties in good health and CMV-seropositive. The CDR3: CASSSFRGPISYEQYF. CDR3 DNA sequence: TGTGCCAGCAGTTCCTTCAGGGGGCCTATCTCCTACGAGCAGTACTTC.